Listed below are T cell receptor beta chains from one sample, sequenced in a study of vaccination effects on CD4 cells after COVID-19. No antigens are known for them. Sequencing was performed with immunoSEQ multiplex PCR; in TCRdb, only in-frame clones are kept and a portion is missing. The sample consists of around 63,000 clones, over 70% of them appearing once. The sample consisted of CD4+ T cells from PBMCs cultured with HCoV-OC43 spike peptides, taken before COVID-19 vaccination. Receptors originate from a human donor who received a COVID-19 vaccine. Each CDR3 is given with its conserved first and last residue. A D gene is named only where the DNA matches it firmly. Not all rows give a size; the values are once, few, many and, for expanded clones, a class.

cdr3_aa cdr3_nt cdr3_length d_call j_call clone_size v_call
CASSLRSDTLANYGYTF TGTGCCAGCAGTTTACGGTCAGATACTCTAGCTAACTATGGCTACACCTTC 17 - TRBJ1-2 - TRBV28
CASGAPGPLYGYTF TGTGCTAGTGGTGCCCCGGGACCTCTATATGGCTACACCTTC 14 - TRBJ1-2 - TRBV12-5
CASSAGSLSKETQYF TGTGCCAGCAGCGCCGGGAGTTTATCTAAAGAGACCCAGTACTTC 15 - TRBJ2-5 - TRBV5-4
CASSLQLADTQYF TGCGCCAGCAGCCTCCAACTAGCAGATACGCAGTATTTT 13 - TRBJ2-3 - TRBV4-3
CASSSYRGGDTGELFF TGTGCCAGCAGCTCCTACAGGGGAGGTGACACCGGGGAGCTGTTTTTT 16 - TRBJ2-2 few TRBV7-2
CASSLRRGWEKLFF TGTGCCAGCAGTTTACGCCGGGGTTGGGAAAAACTGTTTTTT 14 - TRBJ1-4 - TRBV27
CASSESPGNTEAFF TGCGCCAGCAGTGAGTCCCCGGGCAACACTGAAGCTTTCTTT 14 - TRBJ1-1 - TRBV10-2
CASIRQGAVETQYF TGTGCCAGCATTCGACAGGGGGCGGTGGAGACCCAGTACTTC 14 TRBD1 TRBJ2-5 - TRBV25-1
CASSEVWGGTGELFF TGTGCCAGCAGTGAAGTATGGGGGGGCACCGGGGAGCTGTTTTTT 15 TRBD2 TRBJ2-2 - TRBV2
CASPSALGYTDTQYF TGTGCCAGCCCCTCCGCGCTGGGATACACAGATACGCAGTATTTT 15 - TRBJ2-3 - TRBV5-8
CASSLVFPGGLTTGELFF TGTGCCAGCAGCTTAGTCTTCCCAGGGGGCCTGACCACCGGGGAGCTGTTTTTT 18 TRBD1 TRBJ2-2 - TRBV7-3
CASSLTGKNEKLFF TGTGCCAGCAGTCTGACAGGGAAGAATGAAAAACTGTTTTTT 14 TRBD1 TRBJ1-4 - TRBV28
CASSVPSGANVLTF TGTGCCAGCAGTGTCCCATCTGGGGCCAACGTCCTGACTTTC 14 - TRBJ2-6 - TRBV2
CASSQSLQETQYF TGTGCCAGCAGCCAGAGTCTTCAAGAGACCCAGTACTTC 13 - TRBJ2-5 - TRBV14
CASSSAKGLILAKNIQYF TGTGCCAGCAGCAGCGCCAAGGGACTGATACTAGCCAAAAACATTCAGTACTTC 18 - TRBJ2-4 - TRBV12-1
CASSLSGVTDTQYF TGTGCCAGCAGCTTGTCAGGGGTCACAGATACGCAGTATTTT 14 - TRBJ2-3 - TRBV5-4
CASGPRNTEAFF TGTGCCAGCGGACCCCGGAACACTGAAGCTTTCTTT 12 - TRBJ1-1 - TRBV9
CAWSLPYQGQPQHF TGTGCCTGGAGTTTACCCTACCAGGGACAGCCCCAGCATTTT 14 - TRBJ1-5 - TRBV30
CASSLESDGYTF TGCGCCAGCAGCTTGGAAAGCGATGGCTACACCTTC 12 - TRBJ1-2 - TRBV5-1
CASSLVVDVQYF TGTGCCAGCAGCTTAGTAGTAGACGTCCAGTACTTC 12 - TRBJ2-5 - TRBV7-8
CASARVAETQYF TGTGCCTCGGCCCGGGTGGCAGAGACCCAGTACTTC 12 - TRBJ2-5 - TRBV10-3
CASSLFTVVVSGPQHF TGTGCCAGCAGCTTATTCACAGTCGTCGTTTCAGGGCCCCAGCATTTT 16 - TRBJ1-5 - TRBV11-3
CASIPPWGNTGELFF TGCGCCAGCATCCCCCCGTGGGGAAACACCGGGGAGCTGTTTTTT 15 - TRBJ2-2 - TRBV23-1
CASSLDGGANVLTF TGTGCCAGCAGCTTGGACGGGGGGGCCAACGTCCTGACTTTC 14 - TRBJ2-6 - TRBV7-3
CATSAGPSNQPQHF TGTGCCACCAGTGCGGGGCCCAGCAATCAGCCCCAGCATTTT 14 - TRBJ1-5 - TRBV24-1
CAWQFRDRVTDTQYF TGTGCCTGGCAGTTCCGGGACAGGGTCACAGATACGCAGTATTTT 15 TRBD1 TRBJ2-3 - TRBV30
CASSYSPYRGNTEAFF TGTGCCAGCAGTTACTCACCATACCGGGGCAACACTGAAGCTTTCTTT 16 - TRBJ1-1 - TRBV6-2/TRBV6-3
CASSSTVNTEAFF TGTGCCAGCAGCTCGACAGTGAACACTGAAGCTTTCTTT 13 - TRBJ1-1 few TRBV7-9
CASSVLPVDTQYF TGTGCCAGCAGCGTACTACCAGTGGATACGCAGTATTTT 13 - TRBJ2-3 - TRBV9
CASSSGTGVSPLHF TGTGCCAGCAGTTCCGGGACAGGGGTTTCACCCCTCCACTTT 14 TRBD1 TRBJ1-6 - TRBV6-6
CASSEDRTGSYGYTF TGCGCCAGCAGTGAGGACCGGACAGGGTCCTATGGCTACACCTTC 15 TRBD1 TRBJ1-2 - TRBV10-2
CSASRYRGTEAFF TGCAGTGCTAGTAGATACAGGGGCACTGAAGCTTTCTTT 13 TRBD1 TRBJ1-1 - TRBV20-1
CASSLAFEVQETQYF TGCGCCAGCAGCTTGGCCTTCGAAGTCCAAGAGACCCAGTACTTC 15 - TRBJ2-5 - TRBV5-1
CASRTGTGGIYGYTF TGTGCCAGCAGAACCGGGACAGGGGGCATCTATGGCTACACCTTC 15 TRBD1 TRBJ1-2 once TRBV6-5
CASSLGGTGAGEGNQPQHF TGTGCCAGCAGCTTAGGGGGGACAGGGGCGGGCGAAGGCAATCAGCCCCAGCATTTT 19 TRBD1 TRBJ1-5 - TRBV7-2
CATSRDRGSAEAFF TGTGCCACCAGCAGAGATAGGGGGTCGGCTGAAGCTTTCTTT 14 - TRBJ1-1 - TRBV15
CASSTGDRGTGELFF TGCGCCAGCAGCACGGGGGACAGGGGCACCGGGGAGCTGTTTTTT 15 TRBD1 TRBJ2-2 - TRBV5-1
CASSLSVSGNTIYF TGTGCCAGCAGCTTGTCCGTCTCTGGAAACACCATATATTTT 14 - TRBJ1-3 few TRBV11-2
CSVQRGTGDTQYF TGCAGCGTCCAAAGGGGTACGGGAGATACGCAGTATTTT 13 - TRBJ2-3 - TRBV29-1
CASSPPTGTNTGELFF TGTGCCAGCTCACCACCTACAGGGACGAACACCGGGGAGCTGTTTTTT 16 - TRBJ2-2 - TRBV18
CASSGQGADTQYF TGTGCCAGCAGCGGCCAGGGGGCAGATACGCAGTATTTT 13 TRBD1 TRBJ2-3 - TRBV9
CASSPQTGFSANVLTF TGTGCCAGCAGCCCCCAGACAGGGTTCTCGGCCAACGTCCTGACTTTC 16 TRBD1 TRBJ2-6 - TRBV3-1/TRBV3-2
CASSPGLEDTQYF TGTGCCAGCTCACCCGGACTCGAAGATACGCAGTATTTT 13 - TRBJ2-3 - TRBV18